Following are 26 T cell receptor beta chains from one sample sequenced in a study of radiotherapy plus CTLA-4 blockade in lung cancer. Generated by immunoSEQ multiplex PCR, the TCRdb table keeps only in-frame clones and is missing some. The sample lists about 72,000 clones; around four fifths were seen once. This specimen was peripheral blood, taken from a patient treated with radiotherapy plus ipilimumab. Receptor source: a human donor with non-small cell lung cancer who had a partial response to radiotherapy plus ipilimumab.

This rearrangement joins TRBV7-2 to TRBJ2-3; TRBD1 is a possible D gene (6 bases). V gave up 6 bases and J gave up 0 bases, with 13 bases separating them. CDR1 and CDR2 from the germline V gene are SGHTA and FQGNSA. The CDR3 length is 15 residues. The CDR3 sequence is CASRKPGQSTDTQYF. The CDR3 DNA follows: TGTGCCAGCAGGAAACCGGGACAAAGCACAGATACGCAGTATTTT.

The rearrangement joins TRBV19 to TRBJ2-1; 8 bases align to TRBD2. J gave up 9 bases and V 0 bases, and 10 bases lay outside the gene matches. CDR3 length: 16 amino acids. Germline CDR1 and CDR2: LNHDA and SQIVND (reference sequence). The CDR3, as DNA: TGTGCCAGTAGTATAGAGGTAGCGGGGAACAGTGGTGAGCAGTTCTTC. It codes for CASSIEVAGNSGEQFF.

The sample holds one count of this clone. This chain links TRBV5-5 with TRBJ2-2, with TRBD2 identical over 7 bases. Trimming at V came to 1 base and at J to 6 bases, leaving 6 bases not matched to a gene. Germline V CDR1 and CDR2: SGHKS, YYEKEE (reference sequence). CDR3 length equals 15 residues. DNA for the CDR3: TGTGCCAGCAGCTTGCGCGGGAGTTTGGCCGGGGAGCTGTTTTTT. Residues: CASSLRGSLAGELFF.

The chain combines TRBV18 with TRBJ1-1; D is possibly TRBD1 (5 bases). Germline CDR1 is KGHSH and CDR2 is LQKENI. Trimming removed 3 bases from V and 8 bases from J, with 19 bases in between. This CDR3 spans 15 amino acids. DNA of the CDR3: TGTGCCAGCTCACCCTCGTGGGGCGTACCGCAAGAAGCTTTCTTT. Encoded protein: CASSPSWGVPQEAFF.

The V call is TRBV14, the J call TRBJ2-3, with 7 bases matching TRBD2. CDR1 and CDR2 from the germline V gene are SGHDN and FVKESK. V shed 4 bases, J shed 4 bases, and the junction held 8 bases outside the gene matches. CDR3 length equals 15 residues. The CDR3 DNA reads as TGTGCCAGCAGCCCTTGGGGGAGGGTTGCAGATACGCAGTATTTT. Translated, it gives CASSPWGRVADTQYF.

The V and J genes are TRBV9 and TRBJ1-1, with unresolved D. V was cut by 3 bases and J by 2 bases, with 11 bases left in between. This CDR3 is 14 amino acids long. The V gene's germline CDR1 is SGDLS and CDR2 YYNGEE. The CDR3 coding sequence is TGTGCCAGCAGCGCACAAGCGGACAACACTGAAGCTTTCTTT. This codes for CASSAQADNTEAFF.

The chain carries TRBV28 and TRBJ2-7, with a tentative D call TRBD1 (6 bases). The CDR3 consists of 14 residues. V was trimmed by 8 bases and J by 1 base, leaving 15 bases between them. Per the germline V gene, CDR1 is MDHEN and CDR2 is SYDVKM. This CDR3 reads CASAKLDRSYEQYF. CDR3 coding DNA: TGTGCCAGCGCTAAACTCGACAGGTCCTACGAGCAGTACTTC.

J is TRBJ1-1 and V is TRBV5-1; D may be TRBD1 (5 bases). V was pared by 0 bases and J by 1 base, with 7 bases between. This CDR3 is 14 amino acids long. Per germline, CDR1 SGHRS and CDR2 YFSETQ. This chain's CDR3 is CASSLAGGNTEAFF. The CDR3 DNA sequence: TGCGCCAGCAGCTTGGCCGGGGGGAACACTGAAGCTTTCTTT.

The chain has TRBV19 and TRBJ1-1, with TRBD1 as a possible D gene (5 bases). The length of the CDR3 is 13 residues. CDR1 LNHDA and CDR2 SQIVND come from the germline V gene (reference sequence). The germline V and J ends were trimmed by 6 bases and 8 bases, with 16 bases remaining between them. The CDR3 sequence: CASRGEGVAEAFF. The DNA of the CDR3 is TGTGCCAGTAGAGGGGAGGGCGTCGCCGAAGCTTTCTTT.

The gene calls are TRBV7-9 and TRBJ1-3; D is unresolved. Trimming removed 0 bases from V and 0 bases from J, with 6 bases in between. The germline V gene encodes CDR1 SEHNR and CDR2 FQNEAQ (reference sequence). The CDR3 spans 15 residues. The CDR3 DNA follows: TGTGCCAGCAGCTTAGCGGCAAACTCTGGAAACACCATATATTTT. Translating it yields CASSLAANSGNTIYF.

V gene TRBV28 combines with J gene TRBJ2-3; 8 bases are shared with TRBD1. Germline V lookup: CDR1 MDHEN, CDR2 SYDVKM. The CDR3 is 14 residues long. With 6 bases clipped from V and 4 bases from J, the junction kept 6 bases outside the gene matches. CDR3 sequence: CASSTGGKSDTQYF. CDR3 DNA sequence: TGTGCCAGCAGCACAGGGGGTAAATCAGATACGCAGTATTTT.

This chain links TRBV5-8 with TRBJ2-7; 7 bases line up with TRBD1. This CDR3 spans 16 amino acids. CDR1 and CDR2 (germline): SGHTS, YDEGEE. The ends lost 4 bases at V and 0 bases at J; junction bases unmatched: 10. The CDR3, as DNA: TGTGCCAGCAGCCCGGCAGGGACAGCTAGCTCCTACGAGCAGTACTTC. This translates into CASSPAGTASSYEQYF.

The chain employs TRBV14 and TRBJ2-1; 9 bases line up with TRBD2. Germline V gives CDR1 SGHDN, CDR2 FVKESK. This CDR3 spans 16 amino acids. J was trimmed by 1 base and V by 4 bases; bases with no gene match: 5. The CDR3 DNA is TGTGCCAGCAGCCCCTTTAGCGGGAGTTCCTACAATGAGCAGTTCTTC. This translates into CASSPFSGSSYNEQFF.

The rearrangement links TRBV5-1 to TRBJ2-5, with D perhaps TRBD1 (6 bases). The CDR3 has 14 amino acids. CDR1 is SGHRS, CDR2 YFSETQ, per germline. V dropped 3 bases and J dropped 5 bases, with 14 bases sitting between them. The CDR3 loop is CASSYGGLDETQYF. The CDR3 DNA is TGCGCCAGCAGCTATGGGGGCTTGGATGAGACCCAGTACTTC.

The CDR3 reads CASRPRGRGNEKLFF. DNA of the CDR3: TGTGCCAGTAGACCCAGGGGGCGCGGTAATGAAAAACTGTTTTTT. The rearrangement joins TRBV19 to TRBJ1-4; 8 bases map to TRBD1. The V and J ends lost 6 bases and 4 bases, in that order; junction bases with no gene match: 7. Per the germline V gene, CDR1 is LNHDA and CDR2 is SQIVND (reference sequence). CDR3 length: 15 residues.

V usage is TRBV4-1 and J usage is TRBJ2-1, with D perhaps matching TRBD2 (6 bases). Germline CDR1 MGHRA, CDR2 YSYEKL. This CDR3 has 18 residues. V was cut by 0 bases and J by 10 bases, with 25 bases left in between. CDR3 sequence: CASSQDWVAAGALGEQFF. As DNA, the CDR3 is TGCGCCAGCAGCCAAGATTGGGTTGCAGCGGGCGCCCTCGGGGAGCAGTTCTTC.

The DNA for the CDR3 is TGTGCCAGCAGCTTAGTACGGGGTACAGGAAACACCATATATTTT. Protein: CASSLVRGTGNTIYF. This chain uses TRBV11-2 with TRBJ1-3; D unclear. The CDR3 contains 15 residues. The V end was cut by 1 base, the J end by 4 bases, with 11 bases between. CDR1 and CDR2 from the germline V gene are SGHAT and FQNNGV.

The rearrangement joins TRBV28 to TRBJ1-4; the D is unclear. The CDR3 covers 16 residues. The germline V and J ends were trimmed by 4 bases and 8 bases, with 20 bases remaining between them. Germline V gives CDR1 MDHEN, CDR2 SYDVKM. CDR3 nucleotides: TGTGCCAGCAGTTCCGCAGGTCGTGAGTTTAGAGAAAAACTGTTTTTT. This sequence encodes CASSSAGREFREKLFF.

The rearrangement uses TRBV7-6 and TRBJ2-3, with D perhaps matching TRBD2 (6 bases). CDR3 size: 16 residues. V lost 2 bases to trimming and J lost 5 bases, with 17 bases between them. Germline values: CDR1 SGHVS, CDR2 FNYEAQ. The CDR3, as DNA: TGTGCCAGCAGCTTAAGGGTGGGAGGAACGGTAGATACGCAGTATTTT. Translation gives CASSLRVGGTVDTQYF. Variable domain in full (rest from reference TRBV7-6 and TRBJ2-3): GAGVSQSPRYKVTKRGQDVALRCDPISGHVSLYWYRQALGQGPEFLTYFNYEAQQDKSGLPNDRFSAERPEGSISTLTIQRTEQRDSAMYRCASSLRVGGTVDTQYFGPGTRLTVL.

The V gene is TRBV9, the J gene TRBJ2-1; 12 bases align to TRBD2. Per the germline V gene, CDR1 is SGDLS and CDR2 is YYNGEE. J gave up 5 bases and V 0 bases, and 3 bases lay outside the gene matches. The CDR3 is made up of 16 amino acids. This chain's CDR3 is CASSVEGLAGNNEQFF. The CDR3 DNA is TGTGCCAGCAGCGTAGAAGGACTAGCGGGGAACAATGAGCAGTTCTTC.

The chain joins TRBV5-1 to TRBJ2-3, with 11 bases that match TRBD2. Unmatched junction bases numbered 4, after V lost 4 bases and J lost 3 bases. From germline, CDR1 is SGHRS and CDR2 YFSETQ. This CDR3 region has 15 residues. CDR3 protein: CASSDPSGRTDTQYF. As DNA, the CDR3 is TGCGCCAGCAGCGACCCTAGCGGGAGGACAGATACGCAGTATTTT.

A few counts support this clone. The CDR3 DNA follows: TGTGCCAGCAGCTTCCAGGGGGCCGGAGGCAATCAGCCCCAGCATTTT. This encodes CASSFQGAGGNQPQHF. The rearrangement links TRBV7-8 to TRBJ1-5; 8 nucleotides match TRBD1. This CDR3 region has 16 residues. CDR1 and CDR2 (germline): SGHVS, FQNEAQ. Trimming took 3 bases from V and 2 from J; bases not matched to a gene: 6.

The chain links TRBV28 to TRBJ1-5; D not resolved. The V end lost 4 bases, the J end lost 4 bases, and 14 bases lay between the germline ends. Germline V gene sequence: CDR1 MDHEN, CDR2 SYDVKM. There are 15 residues in the CDR3. CDR3 in amino acids: CASSSSLFRNQPQHF. The CDR3, as DNA: TGTGCCAGCAGTTCCTCCCTATTTCGGAATCAGCCCCAGCATTTT.

V and J are TRBV30 and TRBJ2-3; TRBD2 matches at 14 bases. The CDR3 sequence is 19 residues long. CDR1 is GTSNPN, CDR2 SVGIG, per germline (reference sequence). J lost 4 bases, V lost 1 base, and 13 bases had no gene match. Here the CDR3 DNA reads TGTGCCTGGAGTGCGACCACCATTCTGACTAGCGGGAGGGCAGATACGCAGTATTTT. Its translation: CAWSATTILTSGRADTQYF.

The chain carries TRBV20-1 and TRBJ1-2; 10 nucleotides match TRBD1. Germline V gene data show CDR1 as DFQATT and CDR2 as SNEGSKA (reference sequence). The J segment lost 9 bases and the V segment lost 6 bases, leaving 4 bases of the junction unmatched. The CDR3 length is 11 residues. This CDR3 reads CSAGQGGSYTF. The CDR3 nucleotides read TGCAGTGCAGGACAGGGGGGTAGCTACACCTTC.

The rearrangement uses TRBV5-1 and TRBJ2-1; TRBD2 matches at 10 bases. With V trimmed by 4 bases and J by 4 bases, 8 bases remained unmatched. Germline V gene data show CDR1 as SGHRS and CDR2 as YFSETQ. The CDR3 is 16 amino acids. The CDR3, as DNA: TGCGCCAGCAGCACCTCCGGGACTAGCGTGTACAATGAGCAGTTCTTC. Amino acid sequence: CASSTSGTSVYNEQFF.